Each of the 12 T cell receptor beta chains below was sequenced from the same sample in a study of cytomegalovirus exposure and HLA in healthy donors. 13 Jbeta primers and 60 Vbeta primers were used for the PCR. Method: immunoSEQ multiplex PCR; TCRdb's copy keeps in-frame clones and lacks some. The top ten clones hold around 0.7% of a sample with 150,000 or so clones, 75% to 80% of them seen once. The sample taken for sequencing was PBMCs. These receptor sequences come from a male donor in good health and CMV-seronegative.

The rearrangement joins TRBV29-1 to TRBJ2-1; 11 bases line up with TRBD2. Trimming cost V 4 bases and J 6 bases; bases outside gene matches: 2. This CDR3 has 13 residues. The germline gives CDR1 SQVTM, CDR2 ANQGSEA. CDR3 DNA sequence: TGCAGCGTTGTTAGCGGGGGGGGCAATGAGCAGTTCTTC. Translated, it gives CSVVSGGGNEQFF.

CDR3 in DNA: TGTGCCAGAGGACAGGGGCCTCAGAATGAGCAGTTCTTC. This encodes CARGQGPQNEQFF. This rearrangement joins TRBV5-4 to TRBJ2-1; the match to TRBD1 covers 9 bases. V was pared by 8 bases and J by 7 bases, with 7 bases of the junction left unmatched. Per germline, CDR1 SGHNT and CDR2 YYREEE (reference sequence). This CDR3 is 13 amino acids long.

The chain carries TRBV5-4 and TRBJ1-2, with D hard to call. Germline CDR1 reads SGHNT; CDR2 reads YYREEE (reference sequence). The V and J ends lost 2 bases and 4 bases respectively, with 12 bases between them. The CDR3 spans 14 residues. This CDR3 is CASSLQTLGYGYTF. The CDR3 DNA follows: TGTGCCAGCAGCTTACAGACCTTGGGCTATGGCTACACCTTC.

The genes are TRBV27 and TRBJ2-7; 7 bases line up with TRBD1. The germline V gene has CDR1 MNHEY and CDR2 SMNVEV (reference sequence). The ends lost 0 bases at V and 5 bases at J; junction bases unmatched: 13. The CDR3 covers 17 residues. CDR3 coding DNA: TGTGCCAGCAGTTTATCGAAGGGGGCGAGGAAGCTGAACGAGCAGTACTTC. This encodes CASSLSKGARKLNEQYF.

The rearrangement joins TRBV9 to TRBJ2-7; 10 bases align to TRBD1. Germline assignment: CDR1 SGDLS and CDR2 YYNGEE. CDR3 size: 15 residues. V was pared by 2 bases and J by 4 bases, with 6 bases of the junction left unmatched. The CDR3 DNA reads TGTGCCAGCAGCGTCGGACAGGGGGGCTGGTACGAGCAGTACTTC. Its protein product is CASSVGQGGWYEQYF.

The chain carries TRBV11-2 and TRBJ2-3; TRBD2 matches at 9 bases. CDR3 length: 19 amino acids. V lost 5 bases, J lost 0 bases, and 15 bases stayed unmatched. Germline CDR1 is SGHAT and CDR2 is FQNNGV. Here the CDR3 reads CASSLVGAGGQRSTDTQYF. The DNA of the CDR3 is TGTGCCAGCAGCCTCGTCGGGGCGGGAGGGCAACGGAGCACAGATACGCAGTATTTT.

The chain joins TRBV7-9 to TRBJ1-1; D not certain. CDR3 size: 12 residues. V was clipped by 2 bases and J by 3 bases, with 4 bases between them. Germline V CDR1 and CDR2: SEHNR, FQNEAQ (reference sequence). This CDR3 reads CASSLRDTEAFF. CDR3 nucleotide sequence: TGTGCCAGCAGCTTACGGGACACTGAAGCTTTCTTT. Combining the CDR3 with reference TRBV7-9 and TRBJ1-1 gives the whole variable domain DTGVSQNPRHKITKRGQNVTFRCDPISEHNRLYWYRQTLGQGPEFLTYFQNEAQLEKSRLLSDRFSAERPKGSFSTLEIQRTEQGDSAMYLCASSLRDTEAFFGQGTRLTVV.

This clone was seen only a few times. J is TRBJ1-5 and V is TRBV6-5, with TRBD1 identical over 7 bases. In germline, CDR1 is MNHEY, CDR2 SVGAGI. V lost 5 bases, J lost 6 bases, and 10 bases stayed unmatched. The CDR3 spans 15 residues. The CDR3 bases are TGTGCCAGCAGTCGGACAGGAGGGAGTGTTCAGCCCCAGCATTTT. This translates into CASSRTGGSVQPQHF.

This clone turned up a few times. The rearrangement uses TRBV6-4 and TRBJ1-5; unclear D gene. The V gene's germline CDR1 is MRHNA and CDR2 SNTAGT. This CDR3 comprises 14 residues. V was cut by 3 bases and J by 5 bases, with 11 bases left in between. The CDR3 loop is CASSDEPGDQPQHF. The CDR3 bases are TGTGCCAGCAGTGATGAACCGGGAGATCAGCCCCAGCATTTT.

This clone was counted once. The chain recombines TRBV5-4 with TRBJ1-2, with TRBD1 matching 9 bases. Germline V CDR1 and CDR2: SGHNT, YYREEE (reference sequence). Losses at the gene ends were 0 bases for V and 8 bases for J; bases not matched to a gene: 5. This CDR3 contains 14 residues. The CDR3 nucleotides are TGTGCCAGCAGCTTGGGGAGGACAGGGGTCGGCTACACCTTC. This encodes CASSLGRTGVGYTF.

The V call is TRBV10-3, the J call TRBJ2-2; D may be TRBD2 (5 bases). V was trimmed by 4 bases and J by 4 bases, leaving 16 bases between them. Germline assignment: CDR1 ENHRY and CDR2 SYGVKD. The length of the CDR3 is 16 residues. Here the CDR3 DNA reads TGTGCCATCAGTGGACCCCCGGGGTTGAGCACCGGGGAGCTGTTTTTT. Translation gives CAISGPPGLSTGELFF.

This chain uses TRBV15 with TRBJ1-2; a possible D gene is TRBD1 (5 bases). V shed 1 base and J shed 10 bases, with 10 bases lying between them. The CDR3 covers 12 residues. Germline values: CDR1 LNHNV, CDR2 YYDKDF (reference sequence). CDR3 amino acids: CATSRVGGDYTF. The CDR3 region has the DNA TGTGCCACCAGCAGAGTCGGAGGGGACTACACCTTC.